This is a list of T cell receptor beta chains from one sample in a study of shared clonotypes between healthy human individuals. Method: immunoSEQ multiplex PCR; TCRdb's copy keeps in-frame clones and lacks some. This sample has 2,500,000 or so clones, with about 90% found just once. Specimen: naive CD4+ T cells from PBMCs. The source is a man aged 18 to 30 in good health. Some clones in this sample may be carry-over from other donors' samples. Both conserved end residues are part of each CDR3. A D gene is named only where the DNA matches it firmly. Clone size is not always given. Where it is, it says once, few, many or a class for expanded clones.

>TRBV11-2|-|-|TRBJ1-2
CASSLTTDSGYTF
TGTGCCAGCAGCTTAACTACGGACAGCGGCTACACCTTC
>TRBV9|TRBD2|-|TRBJ2-2
CASSRTSGIGELFF
TGTGCCAGCTCCCGGACTAGCGGGATCGGGGAGCTGTTTTTT
>TRBV28|TRBD2|-|TRBJ2-1
CASSEAGVGRHEQFF
TGTGCCAGCAGTGAGGCGGGAGTTGGCCGCCATGAGCAGTTCTTC
>TRBV30|TRBD1|-|TRBJ2-5
CAWSVSQGAWETQYF
TGTGCCTGGAGTGTGTCCCAGGGGGCCTGGGAGACCCAGTACTTC
>TRBV14|TRBD1|few|TRBJ2-2
CASSRIAGTDTGELFF
TGTGCCAGCAGCCGAATCGCCGGGACAGACACCGGGGAGCTGTTTTTT
>TRBV6-5|TRBD2|-|TRBJ2-7
CASRPTTSGSYEQYF
TGTGCCAGCAGACCTACGACTAGCGGGAGCTACGAGCAGTACTTC
>TRBV7-2|-|-|TRBJ1-5
CASSSGQISNQPQHF
TGTGCCAGCAGCTCGGGACAAATTAGCAATCAGCCCCAGCATTTT
>TRBV6-5|-|-|TRBJ1-4
CASSAQGKLFF
TGTGCCAGCAGTGCCCAGGGGAAACTGTTTTTT
>TRBV7-9|-|-|TRBJ1-1
CASSLKSPQDTEAFF
TGTGCCAGCAGCTTAAAGAGTCCCCAAGACACTGAAGCTTTCTTT
>TRBV7-2|-|-|TRBJ2-3
CASSLGFRPDTQYF
TGTGCCAGCAGCTTAGGTTTCAGGCCAGATACGCAGTATTTT
>TRBV2|TRBD1|-|TRBJ2-5
CASSRDRERWETQYF
TGTGCCAGCAGCAGGGACAGGGAGAGGTGGGAGACCCAGTACTTC